The clone carrying this TCR beta chain showed up many times. Its antigen is not known. TCRdb redid the calling of the 5' RACE reads with MiXCR, one entry per CDR3 protein. The sample holds 20,000 to 25,000 distinct CDR3 sequences, 8% to 10% seen once. The sample comes from a study of spatial heterogeneity in lung cancer. Overall study: TCR and UMI combinations that were unique each appeared, on average, more than ten times in raw reads. Study results and caveats: Mutation tallies in tumors tracked expanded intratumoral alpha and beta TCR counts.

The sample's time point: sample taken at primary tumor resection. Per germline, CDR1 SGHTA and CDR2 FQGNSA. V was clipped by 6 bases and J by 6 bases; unmatched bases: 14. The CDR3 spans 17 residues. This rearrangement joins TRBV7-2 to TRBJ1-6; 7 bases match TRBD1. This TCR came from a male donor with early-stage non-small cell lung cancer. The sample was lung tumor tissue, taken at surgery. The CDR3 sequence is CASRSRGTKLGNSPLHF. CDR3 nucleotides: TGTGCCAGCAGATCCAGGGGGACCAAATTGGGTAATTCACCCCTCCACTTT.